Below, one T cell receptor beta chain is given with its context. TCRdb's copy holds only in-frame clones and misses some; the assay was immunoSEQ multiplex PCR. The sample lists 150,000 or so clones; approximately 86% were seen once. Sample time point: blood 2 weeks post-SBRT. Treatment of the sample: 15 Gy SBRT to primary tumor, nephrectomy 4 weeks later. Germline V gene sequence: CDR1 KGHSH, CDR2 LQKENI. With 3 bases clipped from V and 4 bases from J, the junction kept 6 bases outside the gene matches. The CDR3 runs to 15 residues. This sample is drawn from a study of radiation and T cells in renal cell carcinoma.

This chain joins TRBV18 and TRBJ1-2, with 9 nucleotides matching TRBD1. The origin of this receptor is a woman in her forties or fifties with renal cell carcinoma. Material: blood, obtained from a patient whose treatment included radiotherapy and nephrectomy. The CDR3 region has the DNA TGTGCCAGCTCACCGCGGGACAGGGAGGTCTATGGCTACACCTTC. Residues: CASSPRDREVYGYTF.